This is a list of T cell receptor beta chains from one sample in a study of T-cell reconstitution after alpha-beta-depleted transplantation in children. TCRdb passed the PCR reads through MiXCR, listing each CDR3 protein once. The sample contains about 500,000 distinct CDR3 sequences, 9.5% to 12% of which appear only once. This material consisted of PBMCs, mostly from graft donor cells, taken 180 days after TCRalphabeta/CD19-depleted stem cell transplant. These receptors originate from a female patient aged 2-15 years who had a stem cell transplant for aplastic anemia, so the T cells may come from the graft donor. Each CDR3 is given with its conserved first and last residue. A D gene is named only where the DNA matches it firmly. Only some rows state a clone size, as once, few, many or a class for expanded clones.

V gene,D gene,J gene,clone size,CDR3 DNA,CDR3 protein
TRBV7-3,TRBD2,TRBJ2-1,few,TGTGCCAGCAGCTTAAAAGCTAGCGGGATAAGAGAGCAGTTCTTC,CASSLKASGIREQFF
TRBV4-3,TRBD2,TRBJ2-1,NA,TGCGCCAGCAGCCAGCGACTAGCTCCCTACAATGAGCAGTTCTTC,CASSQRLAPYNEQFF
TRBV7-8,TRBD2,TRBJ2-5,once,TGTGCCAGCACCCTCCGCCGGGGACTAGCGGGGGGGCCGGAGACCCAGTACTTC,CASTLRRGLAGGPETQYF
TRBV6-5,NA,TRBJ2-5,few,TGTGCCAGCAGTTCACCCCGACAGGCGAAAGAGACCCAGTACTTC,CASSSPRQAKETQYF
TRBV6-5,TRBD2,TRBJ2-1,few,TGTGCCAGCAGTTACCAGAGCGGGAGGGCCGGTAATGAGCAGTTCTTC,CASSYQSGRAGNEQFF
TRBV7-2,NA,TRBJ1-4,few,TGTGCCAGCACCCCGAGATCGGGGGCGCGGGAAAAACTGTTTTTT,CASTPRSGAREKLFF
TRBV5-1,NA,TRBJ1-1,few,TGCGCCAGCACCACCGGTAGGGGCGGGGACACTGAAGCTTTCTTT,CASTTGRGGDTEAFF
TRBV7-2,TRBD2,TRBJ2-4,NA,TGTGCCAGCAGCTTAGAGGCTAGCGGAAACATTCAGTACTTC,CASSLEASGNIQYF
TRBV6-1,TRBD2,TRBJ2-1,NA,TGTGCCAGCAGAGCGGGAGGGCTAGGGAATGAGCAGTTCTTC,CASRAGGLGNEQFF
TRBV29-1,TRBD2,TRBJ2-3,NA,TGCAGCGTTGAAAGCACTAGCGGGCGGAGCACAGATACGCAGTATTTT,CSVESTSGRSTDTQYF
TRBV29-1,NA,TRBJ2-3,many,TGCAGCGTTGCCCCCTCATCAACTAGCACAGATACGCAGTATTTT,CSVAPSSTSTDTQYF
TRBV6-1,NA,TRBJ2-3,many,TGTGCCAGCAGTGAAGGAGCTAGCACAGATACGCAGTATTTT,CASSEGASTDTQYF
TRBV27,NA,TRBJ1-2,NA,TGTGCCAGCAGGGAGGTGGGAGGGGAAGGCTACACCTTC,CASREVGGEGYTF
TRBV4-3,NA,TRBJ2-3,NA,TGCGCCAGCAGCCAAGAGGCCAGGGGGGCAGATACGCAGTATTTT,CASSQEARGADTQYF
TRBV12-3/TRBV12-4,TRBD2,TRBJ2-1,many,TGTGCCAGCAGTTCCCAGAGGGAGGGGTACAATGAGCAGTTCTTC,CASSSQREGYNEQFF
TRBV6-2/TRBV6-3,NA,TRBJ2-1,NA,TGTGCCAGCGGGCCCGCAGAGCAGTTCTTC,CASGPAEQFF
TRBV20-1,NA,TRBJ2-5,many,TGCAGTGCTGACCCAATAGATATAAAGGAGACCCAGTACTTC,CSADPIDIKETQYF
TRBV12-3/TRBV12-4,NA,TRBJ2-1,many,TGTGCCAGCAGGGACAGTTACAATGAGCAGTTCTTC,CASRDSYNEQFF
TRBV11-2,NA,TRBJ2-1,NA,TGTGCCAGCAGCTTAGGGAGGGCGGACAGACTCTACAATGAGCAGTTCTTC,CASSLGRADRLYNEQFF
TRBV7-9,NA,TRBJ1-2,few,TGTGCCAGCAGCTTAGAACGGGGCGGTGGCTACACCTTC,CASSLERGGGYTF
TRBV28,TRBD2,TRBJ2-3,NA,TGTGCCAGCAGTCCAATAGCGGGAGGTACCACAGATACGCAGTATTTT,CASSPIAGGTTDTQYF
TRBV10-3,TRBD2,TRBJ2-1,few,TGTGCCACCCTAGCGGGAGAAACGAATGAGCAGTTCTTC,CATLAGETNEQFF
TRBV20-1,TRBD2,TRBJ2-2,many,TGCAGTGCTAGAGAACCGCGGGAGGGCGGGGAGCTGTTTTTT,CSAREPREGGELFF
TRBV27,TRBD1,TRBJ2-1,NA,TGTGCCAGCAGTCCCCGACAGGGTTCCTCAGGGTTCTTC,CASSPRQGSSGFF
TRBV4-1,TRBD1,TRBJ2-2,NA,TGCGCCAGCAGCCGCGTCGACAGGGCCGCGAACACCGGGGAGCTGTTTTTT,CASSRVDRAANTGELFF
TRBV28,NA,TRBJ2-7,NA,TGTGCCAGCAGTACCGGGACGGTATCCTACGAGCAGTACTTC,CASSTGTVSYEQYF
TRBV12-3/TRBV12-4,NA,TRBJ1-5,many,TGTGCCAGCAGTGGGGTTGATGGGGGACATCAGCCCCAGCATTTT,CASSGVDGGHQPQHF
TRBV19,TRBD2,TRBJ2-7,few,TGTGCCAGTAGTATCGGAGGACTAGAAGGCGAGCAGTACTTC,CASSIGGLEGEQYF
TRBV7-2,TRBD2,TRBJ2-1,NA,TGTGCCAGCAGCTTAAGGGGCCTGGCCGGGAGGTATGAGCAGTTCTTC,CASSLRGLAGRYEQFF
TRBV6-2/TRBV6-3,NA,TRBJ2-7,few,TGTGCCAGCAGTTACTGCCGGGGACCCTGCGAGCAGTACTTC,CASSYCRGPCEQYF
TRBV7-8,NA,TRBJ2-2,NA,TGTGCCAGCAGCTCCTTCCGGGGTGCGAACACCGGGGAGCTGTTTTTT,CASSSFRGANTGELFF
TRBV3-1,TRBD2,TRBJ2-1,few,TGTGCCAGCAGCCAGGGACAGGCAGGACTAGCGGGAGGGCCGTCCTACAATGAGCAGTTCTTC,CASSQGQAGLAGGPSYNEQFF
TRBV18,NA,TRBJ2-1,many,TGTGCCAGCTCACGTGCTTACAATGAGCAGTTCTTC,CASSRAYNEQFF
TRBV6-1,TRBD2,TRBJ2-7,few,TGTGCCAGCAGTCCTCCAGCGGGACCCTACGAGCAGTACTTC,CASSPPAGPYEQYF
TRBV10-3,NA,TRBJ1-3,many,TGTGCCATCGGACACTCTGGAAACACCATATATTTT,CAIGHSGNTIYF
TRBV5-5,TRBD2,TRBJ2-2,NA,TGTGCCAGCAGCGCCAAACTAGCGGTGAACACCGGGGAGCTGTTTTTT,CASSAKLAVNTGELFF
TRBV6-1,TRBD1,TRBJ1-1,many,TGTGCCAGCAGCGACAGGGAGGCCACTGAAGCTTTCTTT,CASSDREATEAFF
TRBV10-3,TRBD2,TRBJ2-1,few,TGTGCCATCAGTGAACTAGCGGGAGGGCCGGGTGAGCAGTTCTTC,CAISELAGGPGEQFF
TRBV27,NA,TRBJ2-1,NA,TGTGCCAGCAGTTTATCTACAAGGGGGGAAGAGCAGTTCTTC,CASSLSTRGEEQFF
TRBV20-1,TRBD2,TRBJ2-1,NA,TGCAGTGCTTCCCGGACTAGCGGGAGAAATGAGCAGTTCTTC,CSASRTSGRNEQFF
TRBV6-2/TRBV6-3,NA,TRBJ2-3,many,TGTGCCAGCAGTTACTCGGCGGGAAGGACCAGAGATACGCAGTATTTT,CASSYSAGRTRDTQYF
TRBV6-5,NA,TRBJ2-6,few,TGTGCCAGCAGTTACCTGGGCAGGGTCAGCTCTGGGGCCAACGTCCTGACTTTC,CASSYLGRVSSGANVLTF
TRBV10-3,TRBD1,TRBJ2-7,few,TGTGCCATCAACGGACAGGGGTCCTACGAGCAGTACTTC,CAINGQGSYEQYF
TRBV7-2,TRBD2,TRBJ2-7,few,TGTGCCAGCAGCTTAGGATCGCTAGCGGGTTCCTACGAGCAGTACTTC,CASSLGSLAGSYEQYF
TRBV6-2/TRBV6-3,NA,TRBJ2-5,NA,TGTGCCAGCACCCACATAAGAAGGAAATCTGCCCAAGAGACCCAGTACTTC,CASTHIRRKSAQETQYF